One and the same sample provided the 24 T cell receptor beta chains below, sequenced in a study of T cell changes during pregnancy in multiple sclerosis. Clones were read by immunoSEQ multiplex PCR, and TCRdb kept only the in-frame ones, dropping some. Altogether some 50,000 clones are present, approximately 90% being singletons, with the ten largest covering approximately 2.6%. The material sequenced was CD8+ T cells from peripheral blood mononuclear cells, taken in the second trimester of pregnancy. The receptors shown here come from a female donor with multiple sclerosis, enrolled in a pregnancy study.

The CDR3 loop reads CASSHGTGYEQYF. The CDR3 DNA is TGTGCCAGCAGCCATGGGACAGGATACGAGCAGTACTTC. The V and J genes are TRBV7-9 and TRBJ2-7; 8 bases line up with TRBD1. V lost 5 bases to trimming and J lost 4 bases; unmatched junction nucleotides: 4. Germline CDR1 SEHNR, CDR2 FQNEAQ (reference sequence). This CDR3 is 13 amino acids long.

The chain links TRBV9 to TRBJ2-3, with D possibly TRBD2 on 5 matching bases. V was pared by 3 bases and J by 3 bases, with 17 bases between. Germline CDR1 SGDLS, CDR2 YYNGEE. This CDR3 has 16 residues. CDR3 nucleotides: TGTGCCAGCAGCGACCCGACTAACGGGGTAACAGATACGCAGTATTTT. Its translation is CASSDPTNGVTDTQYF. Complete variable domain (other parts from reference TRBV9 and TRBJ2-3): DSGVTQTPKHLITATGQRVTLRCSPRSGDLSVYWYQQSLDQGLQFLIQYYNGEERAKGNILERFSAQQFPDLHSELNLSSLELGDSALYFCASSDPTNGVTDTQYFGPGTRLTVL.

V and J are TRBV11-3 and TRBJ2-1, with 7 bases identical to TRBD1. The CDR3 length is 16 residues. Per the germline V gene, CDR1 is SGHNT and CDR2 is YENEEA. The junction had 6 bases not matched to a gene; V was cut back by 2 bases and J by 2 bases. The CDR3 DNA sequence: TGTGCCAGCAGCTTAAGACAGGGTGGGACCTACAATGAGCAGTTCTTC. This codes for CASSLRQGGTYNEQFF.

The rearrangement uses TRBV6-1 and TRBJ2-4; D might be TRBD1 (5 bases). The CDR3 consists of 14 residues. V was shortened by 7 bases and J by 3 bases, with 13 bases between the two germline ends. Germline V CDR1 and CDR2: MNHNS, SASEGT. In DNA, the CDR3 is TGTGCCAGCATTGCCAGGGAAGACAAAAACATTCAGTACTTC. Its protein product is CASIAREDKNIQYF.

This chain uses TRBV7-7 with TRBJ2-1, with 11 positions matching TRBD2. The CDR3 is 15 amino acids. From germline, CDR1 is SSHAT and CDR2 FNYEAQ (reference sequence). V dropped 3 bases and J dropped 6; count of bases not matched to a gene: 4. CDR3 sequence: CASSLGTSGPNEQFF. CDR3 in DNA: TGTGCCAGCAGCTTGGGGACTAGCGGACCCAATGAGCAGTTCTTC. Supplemented by reference TRBV7-7 and TRBJ2-1, the full variable domain reads GAGVSQSPRYKVTKRGQDVTLRCDPISSHATLYWYQQALGQGPEFLTYFNYEAQPDKSGLPSDRFSAERPEGSISTLTIQRTEQRDSAMYRCASSLGTSGPNEQFFGPGTRLTVL.

The CDR3 loop is CASSQPGSYEQYF. The CDR3 coding sequence is TGTGCCAGCAGCCAACCAGGGTCATACGAGCAGTACTTC. V and J are TRBV14 and TRBJ2-7; perhaps TRBD1 as D (5 bases). Germline V gene data show CDR1 as SGHDN and CDR2 as FVKESK. This CDR3 region has 13 residues. Trimming took off 2 bases at V and 4 bases at J, with 9 bases between the two ends.

The rearrangement uses TRBV7-9 and TRBJ2-2, with D perhaps matching TRBD1 (5 bases). The germline V gene encodes CDR1 SEHNR and CDR2 FQNEAQ (reference sequence). The V end lost 2 bases, the J end lost 6 bases, and 7 bases lay between the germline ends. This CDR3 is 13 amino acids long. In DNA form, the CDR3 reads TGTGCCAGCAGCTTACCAGGGCCCGGGGAGCTGTTTTTT. Translating gives CASSLPGPGELFF.

The genes are TRBV6-6 and TRBJ1-2, with D hard to call. CDR1 and CDR2 (germline): MNHNY, SVGAGI (reference sequence). The ends were cut back, 7 bases at V and 7 bases at J, with 19 bases in the middle. This CDR3 has 14 residues. CDR3 in DNA: TGTGCCAGCACCGGGGTCAGCTTGTCGGCTGGCTACACCTTC. This sequence encodes CASTGVSLSAGYTF.

CDR3 bases: TGTGCCAGCAGTTACGGTTTGGCTAGCTTGAAGACCCAGTACTTC. Amino acid sequence: CASSYGLASLKTQYF. The chain employs TRBV6-5 and TRBJ2-5; possibly TRBD2 for D (5 bases). Germline CDR1 MNHEY, CDR2 SVGAGI. The CDR3 loop spans 15 amino acids. V lost 2 bases and J 6 bases, leaving 16 bases between the germline ends.

The chain joins TRBV7-8 to TRBJ2-3; 8 bases agree with TRBD2. Losses at the gene ends were 4 bases for V and 0 bases for J; bases not matched to a gene: 9. In germline, CDR1 is SGHVS, CDR2 FQNEAQ. The CDR3 runs to 17 residues. The CDR3 loop is CASSSQAASGSTDTQYF. The CDR3 coding sequence is TGTGCCAGCAGCTCTCAGGCAGCTAGCGGGAGCACAGATACGCAGTATTTT.

V gene TRBV29-1 combines with J gene TRBJ2-5, with 8 bases aligning to TRBD1. J gave up 4 bases and V 3 bases, and 7 bases lay outside the gene matches. The germline V gene encodes CDR1 SQVTM and CDR2 ANQGSEA. The CDR3 consists of 14 residues. CDR3 in amino acids: CSVELGRGRETQYF. The CDR3, as DNA: TGCAGCGTTGAGTTAGGCAGGGGGCGAGAGACCCAGTACTTC.

This chain links TRBV6-4 with TRBJ2-3; 10 positions agree with TRBD2. CDR1 is MRHNA, CDR2 SNTAGT, per germline. The CDR3 has 17 amino acids. The V gene end was trimmed by 5 bases and the J gene end by 1 base; junction bases not matched to a gene: 9. Here the CDR3 DNA reads TGTGCCAGCAGTCGAAGCGGGGGGGGAGAAGGCACAGATACGCAGTATTTT. It translates to CASSRSGGGEGTDTQYF.

The chain has TRBV25-1 and TRBJ1-1, with TRBD1 matching over 7 bases. In germline, CDR1 is MGHDK, CDR2 SYGVNS. V shed 6 bases and J 4 bases; nucleotides not matched to a gene: 5. The CDR3 contains 13 residues. CDR3 nucleotide sequence: TGTGCCAGCAGGGCCGGGACAGCCACTGAAGCTTTCTTT. The encoded protein is CASRAGTATEAFF.

The chain uses TRBV4-3 and TRBJ2-1; the D is unclear. V lost 2 bases and J 5 bases, leaving 4 bases between the germline ends. The CDR3 extends over 12 amino acids. Germline assignment: CDR1 LGHNA and CDR2 YSLEER. The CDR3 spells CASSQNNNEQFF. CDR3 sequence (DNA): TGCGCCAGCAGCCAAAACAACAATGAGCAGTTCTTC.

This clone appeared a single time. The V call is TRBV15, the J call TRBJ2-7; tentative D call: TRBD2 (6 bases). Trimming took 0 bases from V and 4 from J, leaving 16 bases between them. The CDR3 is 16 amino acids. CDR1 and CDR2 from the germline V gene are LNHNV and YYDKDF (reference sequence). CDR3 nucleotides: TGTGCCACCAGCAGAGAGTTAGGAGGGAGGACTTACGAGCAGTACTTC. Its protein is CATSRELGGRTYEQYF.

To note about this clone: One junction end does not reproduce the germline sequence, and a read error may be involved. The gene calls are TRBV5-6 and TRBJ2-1; no reliable D call. The CDR3 length is 14 residues. Germline loops: CDR1 SGHDT, CDR2 YYEEEE. The CDR3: CAGSFGSSYNEQFF. In DNA, the CDR3 is TGTGCCGGCAGCTTTGGCAGCTCCTACAATGAGCAGTTCTTC.

This chain joins TRBV9 and TRBJ2-2; 7 nucleotides match TRBD2. The V gene's germline CDR1 is SGDLS and CDR2 YYNGEE. With 2 bases clipped from V and 3 bases from J, the junction kept 10 bases outside the gene matches. The CDR3 consists of 17 residues. The CDR3 region has the DNA TGTGCCAGCAGCGTCCCTACTCAAGGGAGGGACACCGGGGAGCTGTTTTTT. This gives the protein CASSVPTQGRDTGELFF.

The V and J genes are TRBV5-6 and TRBJ1-5; possible D gene TRBD1, 5 bases. The CDR3 runs to 14 residues. V lost 4 bases, J lost 2 bases, and 10 bases lay in between. The V gene's germline CDR1 is SGHDT and CDR2 YYEEEE. The CDR3 sequence: CASSPGFRNQPQHF. As DNA, the CDR3 is TGTGCCAGCAGCCCAGGGTTTCGCAATCAGCCCCAGCATTTT.

The chain links TRBV9 to TRBJ2-5; a possible D gene is TRBD1 (5 bases). The V end lost 2 bases, the J end lost 0 bases, and 8 bases lay between the germline ends. The CDR3 is 14 residues long. From germline, CDR1 is SGDLS and CDR2 YYNGEE. CDR3 sequence (DNA): TGTGCCAGCAGCGTCACAGGACACCAAGAGACCCAGTACTTC. This codes for CASSVTGHQETQYF.

The chain recombines TRBV9 with TRBJ2-7, with TRBD2 matching over 7 bases. In germline, CDR1 is SGDLS, CDR2 YYNGEE. This CDR3 has 14 amino acids. V dropped 0 bases and J dropped 6; count of bases not matched to a gene: 6. The CDR3: CASSVDGGEGEQYF. CDR3 nucleotides: TGTGCCAGCAGCGTAGATGGGGGGGAAGGCGAGCAGTACTTC.

The rearrangement joins TRBV11-2 to TRBJ1-4; the match to TRBD1 covers 10 bases. The CDR3 spans 16 residues. Germline V gene data show CDR1 as SGHAT and CDR2 as FQNNGV. The ends lost 3 bases at V and 7 bases at J; junction bases unmatched: 8. This CDR3 reads CASSLGDRGRGEKLFF. The CDR3 nucleotides are TGTGCCAGCAGCTTGGGTGACAGGGGGCGCGGTGAAAAACTGTTTTTT.

The chain joins TRBV27 to TRBJ2-3; D gene uncertain. V dropped 6 bases and J dropped 4 bases, with 23 bases sitting between them. CDR3 size: 17 residues. CDR1 MNHEY and CDR2 SMNVEV come from the germline V gene (reference sequence). The CDR3 DNA follows: TGTGCCAGCAGCTTGACGGTGGGCCTGGGCACGGCAGATACGCAGTATTTT. Translated: CASSLTVGLGTADTQYF.

The chain has TRBV9 and TRBJ1-5; 7 bases map to TRBD1. CDR1 is SGDLS, CDR2 YYNGEE, per germline. V was clipped by 3 bases and J by 3 bases; unmatched bases: 3. The CDR3 sequence is 14 residues long. Here the CDR3 reads CASSAGQLNQPQHF. The CDR3 bases are TGTGCCAGCAGCGCGGGACAGCTCAATCAGCCCCAGCATTTT.

V usage is TRBV5-6 and J usage is TRBJ2-6, with a weak D call TRBD2 (7 bases). Germline V CDR1 and CDR2: SGHDT, YYEEEE. This CDR3 region has 16 residues. Trimming took 7 bases from V and 4 from J, leaving 18 bases between them. In nucleotides, the CDR3 is TGTGCCAGCGGGGCACCCGCGGGGGCCGGGGCCAACGTCCTGACTTTC. Amino acid sequence: CASGAPAGAGANVLTF.